Shown below are 30 T cell receptor beta chains from a single sample sequenced in a study of blood T cells in healthy people across ages. A sample-barcoded 5' primer and a J-beta primer mix were used in a second PCR of about 7 to 12 cycles. MiXCR, applied by TCRdb to the 5' RACE reads, yields one record per CDR3 protein. The sample has about 730,000 distinct CDR3 sequences; about 42% are singletons. The specimen sequenced was blood. The receptor set was obtained from a woman in her sixties in good health.

The chain couples TRBV27 to TRBJ2-1; 10 nucleotides agree with TRBD2. Losses at the gene ends were 4 bases for V and 2 bases for J; bases not matched to a gene: 2. This CDR3 spans 15 amino acids. Germline CDR1 reads MNHEY; CDR2 reads SMNVEV (reference sequence). CDR3 sequence (DNA): TGTGCCAGCAGTTGTAGCGGGGGGCCCTACAATGAGCAGTTCTTC. Protein sequence: CASSCSGGPYNEQFF.

This chain connects TRBV5-1 to TRBJ2-2, with TRBD1 identical over 7 bases. The germline V gene encodes CDR1 SGHRS and CDR2 YFSETQ. V lost 4 bases, J lost 4 bases, and 7 bases stayed unmatched. CDR3 length: 15 amino acids. CDR3 DNA: TGCGCCAGCAGCATAGGGACAGAGGGCACCGGGGAGCTGTTTTTT. Its translation: CASSIGTEGTGELFF.

V gene TRBV7-2 combines with J gene TRBJ2-3; TRBD2 matches at 11 bases. The CDR3 has 16 amino acids. J lost 3 bases, V lost 5 bases, and 7 bases had no gene match. CDR1 and CDR2 (germline): SGHTA, FQGNSA. The CDR3 nucleotides read TGTGCCAGCAGCCCAGGACTAGCGGGTCAGACAGATACGCAGTATTTT. Translation gives CASSPGLAGQTDTQYF.

Here the CDR3 DNA reads TGTGCCAGCGGCCGGGACGGAAGCTCTGGGGCCAACGTCCTGACTTTC. It yields the protein CASGRDGSSGANVLTF. The rearrangement uses TRBV7-3 and TRBJ2-6; the D call may be TRBD1 or TRBD2 (5 bases each). Deletions cut 8 bases from V and 0 bases from J, with 14 bases between. This CDR3 is 16 amino acids long. From germline, CDR1 is SGHTA and CDR2 FQGTGA. Variable domain in full (rest from reference TRBV7-3 and TRBJ2-6): GAGVSQTPSNKVTEKGKYVELRCDPISGHTALYWYRQSLGQGPEFLIYFQGTGAADDSGLPNDRFFAVRPEGSVSTLKIQRTERGDSAVYLCASGRDGSSGANVLTFGAGSRLTVL.

The rearrangement joins TRBV7-3 to TRBJ2-3, with TRBD2 matching over 7 bases. CDR1 and CDR2 (germline): SGHTA, FQGTGA. This CDR3 has 16 amino acids. The V segment lost 1 base and the J segment 5 bases; nucleotides outside the gene matches: 9. CDR3 in amino acids: CASSLSASPGGDTQYF. CDR3 nucleotides: TGTGCCAGCAGCTTAAGTGCCTCGCCGGGGGGAGATACGCAGTATTTT.

This chain uses TRBV29-1 with TRBJ2-3, with D possibly matching TRBD1 (5 bases). From germline, CDR1 is SQVTM and CDR2 ANQGSEA. This CDR3 has 14 amino acids. The V end was cut by 1 base, the J end by 1 base, with 9 bases between. The CDR3, as DNA: TGCAGCGTTGAAGGTAGCAGGGGCACAGATACGCAGTATTTT. It encodes CSVEGSRGTDTQYF.

This clonotype was counted only a few times. V usage is TRBV9 and J usage is TRBJ2-7; 11 nucleotides match TRBD1. Germline CDR1 is SGDLS and CDR2 is YYNGEE. With 4 bases clipped from V and 6 bases from J, the junction kept 12 bases outside the gene matches. The CDR3 sequence is 16 residues long. CDR3 loop: CASSSGTGGQSGEQYF. CDR3 sequence (DNA): TGTGCCAGCAGCTCCGGGACAGGGGGTCAGAGTGGCGAGCAGTACTTC.

J is TRBJ2-1 and V is TRBV7-2; D gene uncertain. The CDR3 sequence is 13 residues long. Trimming pared 6 bases from V and 6 bases from J, leaving 12 bases between. Germline CDR1 and CDR2: SGHTA and FQGNSA. CDR3 loop: CASSFSTVNEQFF. The CDR3 DNA reads TGTGCCAGCAGTTTCTCGACGGTCAATGAGCAGTTCTTC.

This clonotype was found a few times. This chain joins TRBV3-1 and TRBJ2-7, with a tentative D call TRBD2 (6 bases). Germline lookup yields CDR1 LGHDT and CDR2 YNNKEL (reference sequence). The V end was cut by 3 bases, the J end by 4 bases, with 19 bases between. The CDR3 has 16 residues. CDR3 in DNA: TGTGCCAGCAGCCATCCGCCGGGACGGAGGGAATACGAGCAGTACTTC. Translating gives CASSHPPGRREYEQYF.

As to this clonotype: A junction end diverges from the germline sequence, so it may reflect a read error. This chain joins TRBV3-1 and TRBJ2-7; no firm D call. The J call is in doubt because the DNA end fits TRBJ2-5 better. Germline V gene sequence: CDR1 LGHDT, CDR2 YNNKEL (reference sequence). The CDR3 is 15 amino acids. The CDR3 loop is CAISQEHRKEETQYF. As DNA, the CDR3 is TGTGCCATCAGCCAAGAGCACAGAAAAGAAGAGACCCAGTACTTC.

This clonotype was picked up many times. This chain joins TRBV3-1 and TRBJ2-1, with 7 bases fitting TRBD2. Germline CDR1 reads LGHDT; CDR2 reads YNNKEL (reference sequence). The CDR3 consists of 14 residues. The ends lost 5 bases at V and 7 bases at J; junction bases unmatched: 8. DNA for the CDR3: TGTGCCAGCAGCTCTCGTCTCGGGGGGAATGAGCAGTTCTTC. It codes for CASSSRLGGNEQFF.

This clonotype showed up many times. This chain joins TRBV5-1 and TRBJ2-1; 8 nucleotides align to TRBD2. Germline CDR1 SGHRS, CDR2 YFSETQ. CDR3 length equals 17 residues. V was clipped by 4 bases and J by 9 bases; unmatched bases: 18. The CDR3 is CASSPAGAGVMTGEQFF. Here the CDR3 DNA reads TGCGCCAGCAGCCCTGCGGGAGCGGGGGTTATGACGGGTGAGCAGTTCTTC.

The chain couples TRBV7-8 to TRBJ2-3; possibly TRBD1 or TRBD2 for D (5 bases each). Germline V lookup: CDR1 SGHVS, CDR2 FQNEAQ. The CDR3 is 15 residues long. The V gene lost 5 bases and the J gene lost 6 bases, with 18 bases spanning the gap. Here the CDR3 reads CASSKPGTESDTQYF. The CDR3 DNA is TGTGCCAGCAGCAAACCCGGGACGGAATCGGATACGCAGTATTTT.

The count of this clonotype is one. The gene calls are TRBV28 and TRBJ2-5; 11 bases align to TRBD1. The DNA matches TRBJ2-7 better at its end, which makes the J call doubtful. Germline values: CDR1 MDHEN, CDR2 SYDVKM. This CDR3 spans 15 amino acids. In nucleotides, the CDR3 is TGTGCCAGCAGTCAGACCGGGACAGGGGGCTACGAGCAGTACTTC. This codes for CASSQTGTGGYEQYF.

The genes are TRBV6-1 and TRBJ2-1, with D possibly being TRBD1 (6 bases). This CDR3 region has 12 residues. Germline V gives CDR1 MNHNS, CDR2 SASEGT. V was trimmed by 5 bases and J by 8 bases, leaving 10 bases between them. CDR3 DNA sequence: TGTGCCAGCAGTTCGGGACACGATGAGCAGTTCTTC. It translates to CASSSGHDEQFF.

This clonotype was picked up many times. The gene calls are TRBV11-2 and TRBJ1-2; 11 positions match TRBD1. This CDR3 has 17 residues. Germline values: CDR1 SGHAT, CDR2 FQNNGV. The V segment lost 4 bases and the J segment 5 bases; nucleotides outside the gene matches: 12. The CDR3 DNA reads TGTGCCAGCAGCTCGATACGGCGGGACAGGGGGATTTATGGCTACACCTTC. Protein sequence: CASSSIRRDRGIYGYTF.

The chain combines TRBV7-3 with TRBJ2-1, with D uncertain. Germline assignment: CDR1 SGHTA and CDR2 FQGTGA. This CDR3 comprises 15 residues. V was cut by 4 bases and J by 10 bases, with 20 bases left in between. The CDR3 loop is CASSYSGSRDGEQFF. The CDR3 coding sequence is TGTGCCAGCAGCTACTCCGGGTCAAGGGATGGGGAGCAGTTCTTC.

The genes are TRBV5-5 and TRBJ2-6, with D hard to call. Germline CDR1 is SGHKS and CDR2 is YYEKEE (reference sequence). V lost 3 bases to trimming and J lost 4 bases, with 11 bases between them. The CDR3 covers 15 residues. The CDR3 coding sequence is TGTGCCAGCAGCTGGGGTCTCTCCGGGGCCAACGTCCTGACTTTC. Encoded protein: CASSWGLSGANVLTF.

The chain carries TRBV2 and TRBJ2-7; weak D call: TRBD1 (5 bases). Looked up from germline, CDR1 is SNHLY and CDR2 is FYNNEI. CDR3 length: 12 amino acids. V lost 5 bases and J lost 11, with 16 bases in between. The CDR3 bases are TGTGCCAGCAGTCTATTACAGGAGAAGGAGTACTTC. This codes for CASSLLQEKEYF.

Turning to this clonotype: This sequence may be a read error, since a much larger clone differs from it by one base. The chain recombines TRBV10-2 with TRBJ2-5, with a weak D call TRBD1 (5 bases). Germline lookup yields CDR1 WSHSY and CDR2 SAAADI. The CDR3 runs 14 residues. CDR3 in amino acids: CAGSAQQAWETQYF. In nucleotides, the CDR3 is TGCGCCGGCAGTGCCCAACAGGCCTGGGAGACCCAGTACTTC.

The rearrangement joins TRBV5-8 to TRBJ1-4, with D perhaps TRBD1 (6 bases). V lost 0 bases, J lost 7 bases, and 19 bases lay in between. Germline V gives CDR1 SGHTS, CDR2 YDEGEE. The CDR3 has 17 amino acids. In DNA form, the CDR3 reads TGTGCCAGCAGCTTGGGGGACAATCGGGGAGAGGGTGAAAAACTGTTTTTT. Protein: CASSLGDNRGEGEKLFF.

Ten or more counts support this clonotype. The chain links TRBV6-2 or TRBV6-3 to TRBJ2-5; possible D gene TRBD1, 5 bases. V lost 6 bases and J 3 bases, leaving 17 bases between the germline ends. Germline loops: CDR1 MNHEY, CDR2 SVGEGT. The CDR3 has 15 amino acids. CDR3 amino acids: CASRPQGAAKETQYF. The CDR3 DNA is TGTGCCAGCAGACCGCAGGGTGCGGCAAAAGAGACCCAGTACTTC.

V gene TRBV7-9 combines with J gene TRBJ1-1; 8 bases agree with TRBD1. CDR1 is SEHNR and CDR2 is FQNEAQ in the germline V gene (reference sequence). V lost 6 bases, J lost 4 bases, and 10 bases stayed unmatched. The CDR3 runs 15 residues. The CDR3 region is CASSPGGAVPTEAFF. CDR3 DNA sequence: TGTGCCAGCAGTCCAGGGGGCGCAGTCCCCACTGAAGCTTTCTTT.

This chain connects TRBV5-5 to TRBJ1-2, with 12 bases fitting TRBD1. The CDR3 has 14 amino acids. Trimming removed 3 bases from V and 7 bases from J; junction bases left unmatched: 4. CDR1 is SGHKS, CDR2 YYEKEE, per germline (reference sequence). CDR3 sequence reads: CASSWDRGHFGYTF. The DNA for the CDR3 is TGTGCCAGCAGCTGGGACAGGGGGCATTTTGGCTACACCTTC.

This clonotype was seen only a few times. The V and J genes are TRBV7-9 and TRBJ1-4; possibly TRBD1 for D (5 bases). Germline V gives CDR1 SEHNR, CDR2 FQNEAQ (reference sequence). Trimming removed 7 bases from V and 6 bases from J, with 15 bases in between. The CDR3 has 14 amino acids. This chain's CDR3 is CASTVGGEYEKLFF. CDR3 bases: TGTGCCAGCACCGTCGGGGGGGAGTATGAAAAACTGTTTTTT.

This clonotype was observed a handful of times. The chain is built from TRBV5-1 and TRBJ2-1, with 7 bases aligning to TRBD1. The CDR3 extends over 14 amino acids. Germline V gives CDR1 SGHRS, CDR2 YFSETQ. After removal of 2 bases from V and 8 bases from J, the junction contained 7 bases not matched to a gene. The CDR3 sequence is CASSLVTGIDEQFF. Here the CDR3 DNA reads TGCGCCAGCAGCTTAGTGACAGGGATAGATGAGCAGTTCTTC.

The chain combines TRBV24-1 with TRBJ2-7; 10 bases align to TRBD1. The DNA end is more similar to TRBJ2-5, so the J call may be wrong. The CDR3 covers 14 residues. Germline V gene sequence: CDR1 KGHDR, CDR2 SFDVKD. The CDR3 is CATSGQGAGETQYF. DNA for the CDR3: TGTGCCACCAGTGGACAGGGGGCGGGAGAGACCCAGTACTTC.

The chain recombines TRBV12-3 or TRBV12-4 with TRBJ2-7; D is undetermined. V shed 1 base and J shed 1 base, with 8 bases lying between them. CDR3 size: 14 residues. The CDR3 DNA sequence: TGTGCCAGCAGTTTAGTTATAACGTCCTACGAGCAGTACTTC. This gives the protein CASSLVITSYEQYF.

This clonotype was observed at least ten times. This chain links TRBV29-1 with TRBJ2-1; tentatively, D is TRBD2 (6 bases). CDR1 is SQVTM, CDR2 ANQGSEA, per germline. The CDR3 is 14 residues long. Trimming removed 2 bases from V and 7 bases from J, with 15 bases in between. In nucleotides, the CDR3 is TGCAGCGTTGAAACGCTAGCGTACGGTAATGAGCAGTTCTTC. Translating gives CSVETLAYGNEQFF.

J is TRBJ2-5 and V is TRBV3-1; D might be TRBD2 (5 bases). Germline CDR1 is LGHDT and CDR2 is YNNKEL (reference sequence). V lost 4 bases to trimming and J lost 1 base, with 10 bases between them. This CDR3 comprises 14 residues. The chain's CDR3 is CASSPGLIQETQYF. CDR3 DNA sequence: TGTGCCAGCAGCCCCGGACTGATCCAAGAGACCCAGTACTTC.